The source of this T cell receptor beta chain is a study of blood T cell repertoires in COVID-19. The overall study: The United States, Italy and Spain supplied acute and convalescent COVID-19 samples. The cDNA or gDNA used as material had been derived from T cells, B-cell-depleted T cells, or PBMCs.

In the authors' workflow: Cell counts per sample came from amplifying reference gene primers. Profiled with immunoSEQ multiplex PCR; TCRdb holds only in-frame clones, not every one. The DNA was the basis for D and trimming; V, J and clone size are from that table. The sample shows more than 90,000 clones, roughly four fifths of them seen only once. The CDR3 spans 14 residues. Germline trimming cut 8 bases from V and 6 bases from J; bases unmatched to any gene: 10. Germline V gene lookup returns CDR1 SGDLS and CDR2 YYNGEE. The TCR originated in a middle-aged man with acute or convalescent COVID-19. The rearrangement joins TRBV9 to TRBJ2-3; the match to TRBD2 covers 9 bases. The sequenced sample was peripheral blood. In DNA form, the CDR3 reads TGTGCCAGTACGTCTAGCGGGGCCGAGGATACGCAGTATTTT. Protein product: CASTSSGAEDTQYF. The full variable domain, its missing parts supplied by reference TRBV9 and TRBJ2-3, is DSGVTQTPKHLITATGQRVTLRCSPRSGDLSVYWYQQSLDQGLQFLIQYYNGEERAKGNILERFSAQQFPDLHSELNLSSLELGDSALYFCASTSSGAEDTQYFGPGTRLTVL.